A single T cell receptor (beta chain) is shown here with its context. This specimen comes from a study of blood T cell repertoires in COVID-19. At the level of the study: The samples span acute and convalescent COVID-19 from the United States, Italy and Spain.

Source study methods: Amplification of reference gene primers was used by the study to estimate nucleated cell counts. TCRdb keeps only in-frame clones here, not all; method: immunoSEQ multiplex PCR. Clone size and V and J calls were adopted from that table, with D and trimming inferred from the DNA. The table records more than 200,000 clones, approximately 90% of them present only once. The sequenced sample was PBMCs or T cells enriched from blood (not recorded which). The TCR comes from a woman in her twenties or thirties who had recovered from COVID-19.

CDR3 in amino acids: CSVDGTGGRETQYF. The CDR3, as DNA: TGCAGCGTTGACGGGACAGGGGGCAGGGAGACCCAGTACTTC. The rearrangement joins TRBV29-1 to TRBJ2-5; 12 positions agree with TRBD1. CDR1 and CDR2 (germline): SQVTM, ANQGSEA. J was trimmed by 5 bases and V by 3 bases; bases with no gene match: 4. The CDR3 length is 14 residues.